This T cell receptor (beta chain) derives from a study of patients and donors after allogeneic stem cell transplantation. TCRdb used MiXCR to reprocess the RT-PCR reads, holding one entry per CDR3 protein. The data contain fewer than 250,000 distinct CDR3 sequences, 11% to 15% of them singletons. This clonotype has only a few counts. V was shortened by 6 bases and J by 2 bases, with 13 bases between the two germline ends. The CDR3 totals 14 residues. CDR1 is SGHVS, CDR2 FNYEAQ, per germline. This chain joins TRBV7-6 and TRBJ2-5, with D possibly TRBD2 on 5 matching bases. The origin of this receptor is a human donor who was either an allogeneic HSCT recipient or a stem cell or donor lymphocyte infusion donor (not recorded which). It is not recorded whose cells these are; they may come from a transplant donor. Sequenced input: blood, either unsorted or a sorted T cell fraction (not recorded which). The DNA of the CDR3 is TGTGCCAGCAGTGTAGGTAGCGAACAAGAGACCCAGTACTTC. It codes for CASSVGSEQETQYF.